This passage covers 5 T cell receptor beta chains from one sample sequenced in a study of PD-L1 blockade in urothelial cancer. Profiling relied on immunoSEQ multiplex PCR, and the TCRdb table lists in-frame clones only, not all of them. Here the sample spans some 120,000 clones, 75% to 95% being singletons. Time point here: peripheral blood 6 weeks after treatment start. This material consisted of PBMCs, taken around atezolizumab (anti-PD-L1) treatment. The receptors were gathered from a man aged 55 to 70 with urothelial cancer.

This rearrangement joins TRBV5-5 to TRBJ1-1; 7 bases map to TRBD1. This CDR3 region has 15 residues. Germline CDR1 is SGHKS and CDR2 is YYEKEE (reference sequence). V was pared by 3 bases and J by 7 bases, with 12 bases of the junction left unmatched. CDR3 sequence reads: CASSSNPRGFSEAFF. The CDR3 DNA sequence: TGTGCCAGCAGCTCTAACCCCAGGGGGTTTAGTGAAGCTTTCTTT.

This chain links TRBV6-5 with TRBJ2-2; the match to TRBD1 covers 10 bases. This CDR3 has 15 residues. The junction had 8 bases not matched to a gene; V was cut back by 8 bases and J by 5 bases. CDR1 and CDR2 from the germline V gene are MNHEY and SVGAGI. Here the CDR3 reads CASGTGAIGTGELFF. The CDR3 nucleotides read TGTGCCAGCGGGACAGGGGCCATCGGAACCGGGGAGCTGTTTTTT.

The chain combines TRBV9 with TRBJ1-6, with 8 bases aligning to TRBD1. Trimming took 4 bases from V and 7 from J; bases not matched to a gene: 4. Germline V gene sequence: CDR1 SGDLS, CDR2 YYNGEE. This CDR3 spans 14 amino acids. CDR3 sequence: CASSPRQGNSPLHF. DNA for the CDR3: TGTGCCAGCAGCCCGCGACAGGGGAATTCACCCCTCCACTTT.

The chain carries TRBV7-8 and TRBJ2-5, with unresolved D. V was shortened by 5 bases and J by 5 bases, with 18 bases between the two germline ends. This CDR3 region has 15 residues. The germline V gene encodes CDR1 SGHVS and CDR2 FQNEAQ. CDR3 in amino acids: CASSELRLGPETQYF. The CDR3 nucleotides read TGTGCCAGCAGCGAGCTCCGTTTGGGCCCGGAGACCCAGTACTTC. Supplemented by reference TRBV7-8 and TRBJ2-5, the full variable domain reads GAGVSQSPRYKVAKRGQDVALRCDPISGHVSLFWYQQALGQGPEFLTYFQNEAQLDKSGLPSDRFFAERPEGSVSTLKIQRTQQEDSAVYLCASSELRLGPETQYFGPGTRLLVL.

The chain recombines TRBV10-3 with TRBJ2-5, with TRBD1 identical over 7 bases. This CDR3 is built from 15 residues. Losses at the gene ends were 5 bases for V and 5 bases for J; bases not matched to a gene: 11. Germline V lookup: CDR1 ENHRY, CDR2 SYGVKD. CDR3 DNA: TGTGCCATCAGTACAGCACAGGGGAGTAGGGAGACCCAGTACTTC. It is translated as CAISTAQGSRETQYF.